The 17 T cell receptor beta chains in this list originate from one sample, sequenced in a study of vaccination effects on CD4 cells after COVID-19 (dated by TCRdb to between 2021 and 2024). The ViraFEST assay stimulated PBMC with viral peptide pools and then used TCR sequencing to identify antigen-specific CD4+ T cell clonotypes by expansion. After around 11 days of culture, CD4+ T cells were isolated with the EasySep CD4+ T cell isolation kit. PCR-confirmed SARS-CoV-2 infection had occurred in convalescent patients between March and December 2020, before the Alpha, Beta and Delta variants emerged in the United States. Library generation was performed with the immunoSEQ multiplex PCR assay. This immuneACCESS table, as held by TCRdb, lists in-frame sequences with V and J called but not all clones. Of the missing ones, under half trace to an unresolved V gene in checked studies; the others have no known cause. The sample records 20,000 to 30,000 clones, around 78% of which are singletons. The biggest ten clones account for about 16% of the sample.

These receptors' targets are unknown. The source material was CD4+ T cells from PBMCs cultured with HCoV-NL63 spike peptides, sampled before COVID-19 vaccination. The sample's cell subset or site label, in plain terms: HCoV-NL63 spike overlapping peptide pool stimulation. These receptors all come from a human donor who had a prior SARS-CoV-2 infection.

V gene TRBV10-3 combines with J gene TRBJ2-2; D gene uncertain. The germline gives CDR1 ENHRY, CDR2 SYGVKD. Trimming stripped 0 bases from V and 6 bases from J, with 5 bases between. CDR3 length equals 13 residues. CDR3 coding DNA: TGTGCCATCAGTGAGTCGACTTCCGGGGAGCTGTTTTTT. It is translated as CAISESTSGELFF.

The sample holds a few counts of this clone. This rearrangement joins TRBV10-3 to TRBJ1-4; D is possibly TRBD1 (6 bases). Trimming left V 4 bases short and J 7 bases short, with 10 bases between. The CDR3 loop spans 13 amino acids. The V gene's germline CDR1 is ENHRY and CDR2 SYGVKD. CDR3 in amino acids: CAISAAGVEKLFF. In nucleotides, the CDR3 is TGTGCCATCAGTGCGGCAGGGGTTGAAAAACTGTTTTTT.

The V gene is TRBV2, the J gene TRBJ2-1; 9 nucleotides align to TRBD2. The junction had 9 bases not matched to a gene; V was cut back by 6 bases and J by 6 bases. The CDR3 consists of 15 residues. Germline lookup yields CDR1 SNHLY and CDR2 FYNNEI. This CDR3 reads CASSLVASGVNEQFF. Here the CDR3 DNA reads TGTGCCAGCAGCCTGGTAGCTAGCGGGGTCAATGAGCAGTTCTTC.

This clone is hyperexpanded by share. The chain has TRBV30 and TRBJ1-1, with 7 bases aligning to TRBD1. The CDR3 covers 13 residues. The junction had 2 bases not matched to a gene; V was cut back by 2 bases and J by 2 bases. The germline V gene has CDR1 GTSNPN and CDR2 SVGIG (reference sequence). The CDR3 is CAWSRDSNTEAFF. The CDR3 region has the DNA TGTGCCTGGAGTAGGGACAGTAACACTGAAGCTTTCTTT.

The rearrangement joins TRBV5-6 to TRBJ2-5; TRBD2 might be the D (5 bases). There are 14 residues in the CDR3. Germline CDR1 and CDR2: SGHDT and YYEEEE. Trimming took 1 base from V and 3 from J, leaving 10 bases between them. Here the CDR3 DNA reads TGTGCCAGCAGCTTGCTGGCACTAGAAGAGACCCAGTACTTC. Protein: CASSLLALEETQYF.

CDR3 DNA sequence: TGTGCCAGCAGCTTGTTGCGGGGGGCGCAGAATTCACCCCTCCACTTT. Protein: CASSLLRGAQNSPLHF. The J gene is TRBJ1-6, the V gene TRBV5-6; D may be TRBD1 (6 bases). Germline V gene lookup returns CDR1 SGHDT and CDR2 YYEEEE. The germline V and J ends were trimmed by 1 base and 7 bases, with 15 bases remaining between them. The CDR3 contains 16 residues. The full variable domain, rest sourced from reference TRBV5-6 and TRBJ1-6, is DAGVTQSPTHLIKTRGQQVTLRCSPKSGHDTVSWYQQALGQGPQFIFQYYEEEERQRGNFPDRFSGHQFPNYSSELNVNALLLGDSALYLCASSLLRGAQNSPLHFGNGTRLTVT.

The chain carries TRBV10-2 and TRBJ2-1; D possibly corresponds to TRBD1 (5 bases). This CDR3 is built from 12 residues. V was trimmed by 6 bases and J by 10 bases, leaving 13 bases between them. The germline V gene encodes CDR1 WSHSY and CDR2 SAAADI. CDR3 sequence reads: CASRTARREQFF. The CDR3 DNA reads TGCGCCAGCAGGACAGCGCGCCGGGAGCAGTTCTTC.

The chain joins TRBV3-1 (or the pseudogene TRBV3-2) to TRBJ1-2; D not certain. The V gene's germline CDR1 is LGHDT and CDR2 YNNKEL (reference sequence). The CDR3 is 14 residues long. V gave up 6 bases and J gave up 11 bases, with 22 bases separating them. This CDR3 is CASRLHRGAEGYTF. Written as DNA, the CDR3 is TGTGCCAGCAGACTCCACAGAGGCGCCGAAGGATACACCTTC.

This clone occurred once. The rearrangement uses TRBV7-8 and TRBJ2-1; 7 nucleotides agree with TRBD2. J lost 7 bases, V lost 1 base, and 4 bases had no gene match. Germline V CDR1 and CDR2: SGHVS, FQNEAQ. This CDR3 region has 14 residues. The CDR3 region has the DNA TGTGCCAGCAGCTTAGGGGTGGGGGGGAATGAGCAGTTCTTC. Translating it yields CASSLGVGGNEQFF.

The genes are TRBV5-6 and TRBJ2-1, with D unresolved. Between the trimmed V and J ends, which lost 0 bases and 8 bases, there was a span of 15 bases. The CDR3 runs to 15 residues. Germline V gives CDR1 SGHDT, CDR2 YYEEEE. The DNA for the CDR3 is TGTGCCAGCAGCTTGGTTAGCTCCTTGGGCTATGAGCAGTTCTTC. Translation: CASSLVSSLGYEQFF.

The chain joins TRBV5-1 to TRBJ1-2; no clear D gene. Trimming removed 4 bases at V and 4 bases at J, with 11 bases between. Germline V gene sequence: CDR1 SGHRS, CDR2 YFSETQ. This CDR3 spans 13 amino acids. CDR3 amino acids: CASSRGETYGYTF. DNA of the CDR3: TGCGCCAGCAGCCGCGGGGAGACCTATGGCTACACCTTC.

The chain employs TRBV20-1 and TRBJ1-2; 9 bases align to TRBD1. The CDR3 loop spans 11 amino acids. Germline trimming cut 5 bases from V and 8 bases from J; bases unmatched to any gene: 3. Germline lookup yields CDR1 DFQATT and CDR2 SNEGSKA (reference sequence). The CDR3 loop reads CSAWDRAGYTF. CDR3 coding DNA: TGCAGTGCTTGGGACAGGGCGGGCTACACCTTC.

This sequence joins TRBV6-1 and TRBJ1-4; D ambiguous. The CDR3 spans 14 residues. Trimming cost V 2 bases and J 8 bases, with 12 bases left between them. Germline CDR1 is MNHNS and CDR2 is SASEGT. CDR3 protein: CASSERPIGEKLFF. The CDR3 region has the DNA TGTGCCAGCAGTGAACGGCCAATAGGGGAAAAACTGTTTTTT.

This clone was seen once. V and J are TRBV12-5 and TRBJ1-3; 8 bases fit TRBD1. V lost 5 bases and J lost 0; bases outside the gene matches: 9. Looked up from germline, CDR1 is LGHNT and CDR2 is FRNRAP. The CDR3 has 17 residues. CDR3 DNA sequence: TGTGCTAGTGGTCCCAAGAGGGACAGGCCCTCTGGAAACACCATATATTTT. This gives the protein CASGPKRDRPSGNTIYF.

The chain recombines TRBV6-6 with TRBJ2-5; no clear D. Per germline, CDR1 MNHNY and CDR2 SVGAGI (reference sequence). The germline V and J ends were trimmed by 7 bases and 4 bases, with 7 bases remaining between them. This CDR3 region has 11 residues. The chain's CDR3 is CASTKRETQYF. The CDR3 nucleotides read TGTGCCAGCACCAAAAGAGAGACCCAGTACTTC.

The chain joins TRBV21-1 to TRBJ2-7; no check of the table's D call, TRBD1, against the DNA was made. TRBV21-1 is annotated as a pseudogene. The CDR3 consists of 15 residues. The CDR3 loop is CASSNDRTYNYEQYF. The DNA for the CDR3 is TGTGCCAGCAGCAACGACAGAACTTATAACTACGAGCAGTACTTC.

The V call is TRBV2, the J call TRBJ2-7, with a tentative D call TRBD1 (6 bases). The CDR3 is 13 amino acids. Germline CDR1 reads SNHLY; CDR2 reads FYNNEI. Trimming took off 9 bases at V and 2 bases at J, with 14 bases between the two ends. The CDR3 loop is CASIRDTAYEQYF. CDR3 sequence (DNA): TGTGCCAGTATCCGGGACACTGCCTACGAGCAGTACTTC.